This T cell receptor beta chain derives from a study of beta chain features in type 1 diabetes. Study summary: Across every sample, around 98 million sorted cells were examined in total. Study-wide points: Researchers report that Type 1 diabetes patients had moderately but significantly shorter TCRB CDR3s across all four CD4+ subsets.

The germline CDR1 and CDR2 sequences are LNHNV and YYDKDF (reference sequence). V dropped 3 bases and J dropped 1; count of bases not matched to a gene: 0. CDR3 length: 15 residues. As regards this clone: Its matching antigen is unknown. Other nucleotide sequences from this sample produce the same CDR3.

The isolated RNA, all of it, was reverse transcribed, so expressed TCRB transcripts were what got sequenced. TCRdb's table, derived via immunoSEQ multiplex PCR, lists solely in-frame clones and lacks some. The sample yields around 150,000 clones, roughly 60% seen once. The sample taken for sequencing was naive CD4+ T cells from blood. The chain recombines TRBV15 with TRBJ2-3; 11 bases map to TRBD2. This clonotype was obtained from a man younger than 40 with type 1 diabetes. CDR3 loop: CATSRGLAGTDTQYF. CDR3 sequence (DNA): TGTGCCACCAGCAGGGGACTAGCGGGCACAGATACGCAGTATTTT.